This T cell receptor beta chain was recorded in a study of T-cell reconstitution after alpha-beta-depleted transplantation in children. General study points: From surviving recipient T cells and thymic progenitors came the high day-60 TCRbeta diversity observed in some patients. T cells produced anew were the main source of T-cell counts and diversity one year after transplant.

Unique molecular identifiers featured in how the TCRbeta library was prepared. TCRdb called the PCR reads again in MiXCR, with one record for every CDR3 protein. The sample has 780,000 or so distinct CDR3 sequences; about 16% are singletons. Details on this clonotype: Its target is unknown.

This CDR3 region has 14 residues. V was trimmed by 2 bases and J by 5 bases, leaving 12 bases between them. The V gene's germline CDR1 is MNHEY and CDR2 SVGAGI. Material: PBMCs, mostly from graft donor cells, obtained 360 days after TCRalphabeta/CD19-depleted stem cell transplant. The chain uses TRBV6-5 and TRBJ1-1; tentative D call: TRBD1 (5 bases). This receptor was obtained from a male patient between 10 and 17 years old who had a stem cell transplant for acute lymphoblastic leukemia, so the T cells may come from the graft donor. CDR3 sequence: CASSYGSGLTEAFF. The CDR3 bases are TGTGCCAGCAGTTACGGCTCAGGGTTAACTGAAGCTTTCTTT.